The present TCR beta chain was sequenced within a study of T-cell reconstitution after alpha-beta-depleted transplantation in children. Study results and limitations: Newly made T cells mostly supplied T-cell counts and diversity one year after transplant. Reported findings indicate that, about two months after transplant, alpha-beta T cells came from several hundred expanded clones, which were derived from non-depleted graft cells.

This clonotype came up a few times. Its antigen remains unknown. J was trimmed by 3 bases and V by 2 bases; bases with no gene match: 2. CDR3 length: 15 amino acids. Per the germline V gene, CDR1 is LGHDT and CDR2 is YNNKEL (reference sequence). Preparation of the TCRbeta library used unique molecular identifiers. One entry per CDR3 protein, called by TCRdb with MiXCR from the PCR reads. The sample has about 290,000 distinct CDR3 sequences; around 10% are singletons. V gene TRBV3-1 combines with J gene TRBJ2-2; the match to TRBD2 covers 8 bases. This receptor was taken from a boy in the first two years of life with acute myeloid leukemia, due to receive a stem cell transplant. The sample was PBMCs, taken before TCRalphabeta/CD19-depleted stem cell transplant. CDR3 amino acids: CASSQTGGYTGELFF. The CDR3 nucleotides are TGTGCCAGCAGCCAAACGGGGGGGTACACCGGGGAGCTGTTTTTT.